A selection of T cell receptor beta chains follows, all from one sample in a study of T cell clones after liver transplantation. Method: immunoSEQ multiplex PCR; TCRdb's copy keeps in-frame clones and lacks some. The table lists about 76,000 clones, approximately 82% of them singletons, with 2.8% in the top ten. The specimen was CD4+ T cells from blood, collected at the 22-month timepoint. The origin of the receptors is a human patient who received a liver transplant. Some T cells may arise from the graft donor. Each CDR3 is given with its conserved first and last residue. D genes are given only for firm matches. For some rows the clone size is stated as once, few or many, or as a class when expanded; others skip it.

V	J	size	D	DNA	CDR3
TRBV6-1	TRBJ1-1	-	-	TGTGCCAGCAGTGACGCAGGACACCTGAACACTGAAGCTTTCTTT	CASSDAGHLNTEAFF
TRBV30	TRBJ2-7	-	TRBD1	TGTGCCTGGAGTGTAGACAGGGTTTACGAGCAGTACTTC	CAWSVDRVYEQYF
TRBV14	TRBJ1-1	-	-	TGTGCCAGCAGCTATGACAGCCGCACTGAAGCTTTCTTT	CASSYDSRTEAFF
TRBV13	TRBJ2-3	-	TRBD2	TGTGCCAGCAGCCGACTAGCGGGGGGGACAGATACGCAGTATTTT	CASSRLAGGTDTQYF
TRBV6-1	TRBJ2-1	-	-	TGTGCCAGCAGTGAATATGGCGGTCTGCTTGAGCAGTTCTTC	CASSEYGGLLEQFF
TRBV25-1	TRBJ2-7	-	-	TGTGCCAGCAGTCCGACAGGATTCTCCTACGAGCAGTACTTC	CASSPTGFSYEQYF
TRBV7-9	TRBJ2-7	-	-	TGTGCCAGCAGCCCCATGGGTAGGGACGAGCAGTACTTC	CASSPMGRDEQYF
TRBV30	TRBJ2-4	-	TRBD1	TGTGCCGCACAGCCGGGACAGGGTTCTCAGTACTTC	CAAQPGQGSQYF
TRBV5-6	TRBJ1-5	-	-	TGTGCCAGCAGCCGTAGCAGTAATCAGCCCCAGCATTTT	CASSRSSNQPQHF
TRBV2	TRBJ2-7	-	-	TGTGCCAGCAGTACCCAGTACGAGCAGTACTTC	CASSTQYEQYF
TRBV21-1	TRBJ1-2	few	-	TGTGCCAGCAGCAAAGCCCGACGGGGCTACACCTTC	CASSKARRGYTF
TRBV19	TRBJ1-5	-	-	TGTGCCAGTAGTAGACCTCTTAGCAATCAGCCCCAGCATTTT	CASSRPLSNQPQHF